This T cell receptor (beta chain) originates from a study of T cell changes during pregnancy in multiple sclerosis. Here immunoSEQ multiplex PCR was the method, and the copy in TCRdb shows in-frame clones only, minus some. This repertoire shows 75,000 to 100,000 clones, 90% found once; its top ten account for under 0.8%. Sequenced material: peripheral blood, taken in the second trimester of pregnancy. This TCR derives from a female donor in good health, enrolled as a control in a pregnancy study.

The CDR3 reads CATLRDLAKNIQYF. The CDR3 DNA sequence: TGTGCCACCCTCCGGGATCTAGCCAAAAACATTCAGTACTTC. The chain couples TRBV28 to TRBJ2-4; a possible D gene is TRBD2 (5 bases). Germline CDR1 and CDR2: MDHEN and SYDVKM. The V and J ends lost 10 bases and 0 bases respectively, with 13 bases between them. The length of the CDR3 is 14 residues.